This is a list of T cell receptor beta chains from one sample in a study of cytomegalovirus exposure and HLA in healthy donors. Sequenced by immunoSEQ multiplex PCR; TCRdb stores in-frame clones only, minus some. Counted here are fewer than 140,000 clones, approximately 82% occurring once; the ten biggest clones make up 2.5%. Source material: PBMCs. Receptors were obtained from a man between 35 and 55 years old in good health and CMV-seronegative. Each CDR3 is given with its conserved first and last residue. Where a row states a size, it is once, few, many or the class of an expanded clone; other rows omit it.

cdr3_aa: CASSLGGGPREETQYF; v_call: TRBV7-2; clone_size: -
cdr3_aa: CASSRGTGSYEQYF; v_call: TRBV19; clone_size: -
cdr3_aa: CASTAEGEQYF; v_call: TRBV2; clone_size: -
cdr3_aa: CASRRDNAIYGYTF; v_call: TRBV6-5; clone_size: few
cdr3_aa: CASSLAGTSGMNTQYF; v_call: TRBV5-6; clone_size: -
cdr3_aa: CASSLTGATGNTIYF; v_call: TRBV6-5; clone_size: -
cdr3_aa: CASSLGQGGRETQYF; v_call: TRBV7-9; clone_size: once
cdr3_aa: CASSQGAGGYGYTF; v_call: TRBV4-1; clone_size: -
cdr3_aa: CASSLGGGLSYEQYF; v_call: TRBV11-2; clone_size: -
cdr3_aa: CASSSLLRQGGVYEQYF; v_call: TRBV5-1; clone_size: -
cdr3_aa: CASSLGQSNTEAFF; v_call: TRBV7-9; clone_size: -
cdr3_aa: CASSTLGQFAEQYF; v_call: TRBV6-5; clone_size: -
cdr3_aa: CASELAGNYNEQFF; v_call: TRBV25-1; clone_size: few
cdr3_aa: CASSLGLPQETQYF; v_call: TRBV5-6; clone_size: -
cdr3_aa: CASSVDRGPYEQYF; v_call: TRBV6-1; clone_size: -
cdr3_aa: CASGRQAANYEQYF; v_call: TRBV6-1; clone_size: -
cdr3_aa: CASSLGTGALDTQYF; v_call: TRBV5-4; clone_size: -
cdr3_aa: CASRSGVSGEPLETQYF; v_call: TRBV2; clone_size: -
cdr3_aa: CAISESMASGDYNEQFF; v_call: TRBV10-3; clone_size: -
cdr3_aa: CASGGGSYEQYF; v_call: TRBV2; clone_size: -
cdr3_aa: CASSQGPTGSGNTIYF; v_call: TRBV4-1; clone_size: -
cdr3_aa: CASSTGQGNSPLHF; v_call: TRBV5-1; clone_size: -
cdr3_aa: CASSLFSGETTGELFF; v_call: TRBV5-6; clone_size: -
cdr3_aa: CASSMLTGSNTEAFF; v_call: TRBV11-2; clone_size: once
cdr3_aa: CASSSPGGLNTEAFF; v_call: TRBV6-6; clone_size: few
cdr3_aa: CASGGSGPQYF; v_call: TRBV7-3; clone_size: -
cdr3_aa: CASSRSFGVNEQFF; v_call: TRBV19; clone_size: -
cdr3_aa: CASSEIDRGDEQFF; v_call: TRBV25-1; clone_size: few
cdr3_aa: CASSAGLAGGERTDTQYF; v_call: TRBV9; clone_size: -